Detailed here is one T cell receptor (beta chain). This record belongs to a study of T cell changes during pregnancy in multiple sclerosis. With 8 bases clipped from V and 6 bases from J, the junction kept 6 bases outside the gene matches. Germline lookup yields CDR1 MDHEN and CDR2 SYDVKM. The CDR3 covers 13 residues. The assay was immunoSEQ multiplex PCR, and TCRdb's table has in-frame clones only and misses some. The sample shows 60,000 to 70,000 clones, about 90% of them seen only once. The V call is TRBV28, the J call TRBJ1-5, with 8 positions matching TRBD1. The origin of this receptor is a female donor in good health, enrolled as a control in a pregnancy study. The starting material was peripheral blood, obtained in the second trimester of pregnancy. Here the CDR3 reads CASATGEVQPQHF. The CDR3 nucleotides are TGTGCCAGCGCGACAGGGGAAGTTCAGCCCCAGCATTTT.